The rows below give T cell receptor beta chains drawn from one sample of a study of T cell repertoires in cytomegalovirus infection. These receptors' targets are unknown. TCRdb passed the reads through MiXCR, listing each CDR3 protein once. The sample carries 100,000 to 150,000 distinct CDR3 sequences, approximately 30% recorded once. The specimen comprised CD8+ T cells from cultured PBMCs, sampled from culture after CMV antigen stimulation. The receptors come from a human donor in good health (CMV status not recorded). Some clones in this sample may be carry-over from other donors' samples. CDR3s include the opening cysteine and the closing phenylalanine or tryptophan. A D gene is named only where the DNA matches it firmly. Clone size, where shown, is once, few, many, or a class for clones that have expanded.

len,d_gene,v_gene,j_gene,abundance,CDR3nt,CDR3aa
15,-,TRBV7-9,TRBJ2-6,-,TGTGCCAGCAGCTTAGTAGCTTCTGGGGCCAACGTCCTGACTTTC,CASSLVASGANVLTF
14,TRBD2,TRBV5-6,TRBJ2-2,-,TGTGCTACGGGACTAGCGGTGAACACCGGGGAGCTGTTTTTT,CATGLAVNTGELFF
13,-,TRBV11-2,TRBJ2-1,-,TGTGCCAGCAGCATTGGACTCTACAATGAGCAGTTCTTC,CASSIGLYNEQFF
20,TRBD1,TRBV27,TRBJ2-2,few,TGTGCCAGCAGTCAGCCCCCCTGGGGACAGGGGGACAAAGGCACCGGGGAGCTGTTTTTT,CASSQPPWGQGDKGTGELFF
14,-,TRBV6-2/TRBV6-3,TRBJ2-7,-,TGTGCCAGCAGTTGGACCAGGGGCTCCTACGAGCAGTACTTC,CASSWTRGSYEQYF
13,-,TRBV7-8,TRBJ2-7,-,TGTGCCAGCAGCTTGGACACCACCTACGAGCAGTACTTC,CASSLDTTYEQYF
15,-,TRBV7-6,TRBJ1-5,many,TGTGCCAGCAGCTTATATCGGGGGGCATTACAGCCCCAGCATTTT,CASSLYRGALQPQHF
21,-,TRBV11-2,TRBJ2-5,many,TGTGCCAGCAGCTTAGGTAGATGGGTCAGGAGTGAGGAGGATGACATGGAGACCCAGTACTTC,CASSLGRWVRSEEDDMETQYF
14,-,TRBV12-3/TRBV12-4,TRBJ1-1,few,TGTGCCAGCAGTTTAGTGGGGATTTTGAATGAAGCTTTCTTT,CASSLVGILNEAFF
15,-,TRBV10-3,TRBJ1-5,-,TGTGCCATCAGTGATCTCGAATTTAGCAATCAGCCCCAGCATTTT,CAISDLEFSNQPQHF
13,-,TRBV10-3,TRBJ1-1,-,TGTGCCATCAGTGAGTACCAGGAGTATGAAGCTTTCTTT,CAISEYQEYEAFF
14,TRBD2,TRBV29-1,TRBJ2-1,few,TGCAGTACCCTCGGGGCGGGGGTCTACAATGAGCAGTTCTTC,CSTLGAGVYNEQFF
15,TRBD2,TRBV6-4,TRBJ2-1,-,TGTGCCAGCAGCCGAGCGGGGGGCCTTTACAATGAGCAGTTCTTC,CASSRAGGLYNEQFF
15,-,TRBV20-1,TRBJ2-1,-,TGCAGTGCTAGGGGTCTAGCAAGCCCCTACAATGAGCAGTTCTTC,CSARGLASPYNEQFF
14,-,TRBV10-3,TRBJ2-7,few,TGTGCCATCACCCCCGGCGGAGAGGGAGACGAGCAGTACTTC,CAITPGGEGDEQYF
15,TRBD1,TRBV7-6,TRBJ2-2,few,TGTGCCAGCAGCTTCGAGGGGGCGCCGACCGGGGAGCTGTTTTTT,CASSFEGAPTGELFF
15,TRBD1,TRBV7-8,TRBJ1-1,many,TGTGCCAGCAGCTTAGAGGCGACAGGGTACACTGAAGCTTTCTTT,CASSLEATGYTEAFF
15,-,TRBV7-9,TRBJ2-2,few,TGTGCCAGCAGCTTATGGACAGAGAACACCGGGGAGCTGTTTTTT,CASSLWTENTGELFF
15,-,TRBV4-1,TRBJ1-4,few,TGCGCCAGCAGACCCAGGGAGGGGTCTAATGAAAAACTGTTTTTT,CASRPREGSNEKLFF
14,-,TRBV6-5,TRBJ2-3,-,TGTGCCAGCAGTCTATCGGGCCCTACGGGGACGCAGTATTTT,CASSLSGPTGTQYF
13,-,TRBV29-1,TRBJ2-5,-,TGCAGCGCTGAGACGTTAGCGGAAGAGACCCAGTACTTC,CSAETLAEETQYF
12,-,TRBV7-6,TRBJ1-1,few,TGTGCCAGCAGCCTTTGGGACACTGAAGCTTTCTTT,CASSLWDTEAFF
19,TRBD2,TRBV6-2/TRBV6-3,TRBJ2-3,-,TGTGCCAGCAGTTACTCGACCCGGACTAGCGGACCGTCCACAGATACGCAGTATTTT,CASSYSTRTSGPSTDTQYF
13,-,TRBV5-4,TRBJ2-7,few,TGTGCCAGCAGCTTAGCGTTGGGGGACGAGCAGTACTTC,CASSLALGDEQYF
16,TRBD1,TRBV7-9,TRBJ2-4,-,TGTGCCAGCAGCTTAAGTGACAGGGAAACCAAAAACATTCAGTACTTC,CASSLSDRETKNIQYF
16,-,TRBV6-6,TRBJ2-5,-,TGTGCCAGCAGTTACTGGACAGGGGCGGGAGGAGAGACCCAGTACTTC,CASSYWTGAGGETQYF
16,TRBD1,TRBV7-2,TRBJ2-2,few,TGTGCCAGCAGCGGGCGGACAGGGGTGAACACCGGGGAGCTGTTTTTT,CASSGRTGVNTGELFF
14,-,TRBV2,TRBJ2-7,-,TGTGCCAGCTTGGAAGGGGGGGTTCCTTACGAGCAGTACTTC,CASLEGGVPYEQYF
13,-,TRBV5-6,TRBJ2-2,few,TGTGCCAGCAGCTTACAGATCACCGGGGAGCTGTTTTTT,CASSLQITGELFF
16,-,TRBV7-8,TRBJ2-6,few,TGTGCCAGCAGCTCCCCCGACGGGTCCGGGGCCAACGTCCTGACTTTC,CASSSPDGSGANVLTF